This T cell receptor beta chain derives from a study of T cells in Graves' hyperthyroidism and ophthalmopathy. Amplification of TCR beta CDR3 regions was performed using RNA transcripts as template. During a first-round RT-PCR of the TCR CDR3, the HTBI primer set was used. TCRdb re-called the multiplex PCR reads with MiXCR, one entry per CDR3 protein. The table lists roughly 510,000 distinct CDR3 sequences, approximately 48% of them singletons. This CDR3 has 11 amino acids. In germline, CDR1 is DFQATT, CDR2 SNEGSKA (reference sequence). Deletions cut 4 bases from V and 6 bases from J, with 6 bases between.

The TCR comes from an adult woman with Graves' disease, either hyperthyroidism or ophthalmopathy (not recorded which). Material for sequencing was peripheral blood or thyroid tissue (not recorded which). The chain carries TRBV20-1 and TRBJ2-2; D is undetermined. The CDR3 nucleotides are TGCAGTGCTATTACCGCCGGGGAGCTGTTTTTT. Translated, it gives CSAITAGELFF.